This T cell receptor beta chain was obtained from a study of T cell repertoires in cytomegalovirus infection. About the research overall: Indications came from public TCR beta signatures; they pointed to CMV infection and to a matching HLA type.

TCRdb ran MiXCR on the reads and lists one entry per CDR3 protein. The table has over 85,000 distinct CDR3 sequences, 16% seen once. In this sample, this clonotype turned up many times. The antigen remains unidentified. Findings and limits, study-wide: Using cumulative public TCR beta family frequency, the authors identified those who carried CMV together with the relevant HLA. In two of eight donors, the top clonotype was HLA-C-restricted CMV-specific.

Input material: PBMCs. The clonotype originates from a human donor in good health (CMV status not recorded). Some clones in this sample may be carry-over from other donors' samples.

Written as DNA, the CDR3 is TGCAGCGTTTATGTGCAGGGCCAGAGCGACACTGAAGCTTTCTTT. Translating it yields CSVYVQGQSDTEAFF. The chain carries TRBV29-1 and TRBJ1-1, with a weak D call TRBD1 (5 bases). The CDR3 contains 15 residues. Trimming took 5 bases from V and 3 from J, leaving 19 bases between them. Germline values: CDR1 SQVTM, CDR2 ANQGSEA.